This TCR beta chain comes out of a study of T-cell reconstitution after alpha-beta-depleted transplantation in children. TCRbeta library construction was performed incorporating unique molecular identifiers. In TCRdb, the PCR reads were re-called with MiXCR into one record per CDR3 protein. Among about 91,000 distinct CDR3 sequences listed, roughly 8.8% were seen once. The CDR3 extends over 15 amino acids. The V gene lost 5 bases and the J gene lost 0 bases, with 11 bases spanning the gap. Germline assignment: CDR1 SEHNR and CDR2 FQNEAQ (reference sequence). This clonotype was observed once. Being one base from a much bigger clone, this may be a read error.

The chain employs TRBV7-9 and TRBJ2-1; unclear D gene. The sample was PBMCs from the stem cell graft donor, taken from the stem cell graft. This sequence originates from a human donor who donated a stem cell graft to a child with congenital amegakaryocytic thrombocytopenia. CDR3: CASSPDLSSYNEQFF. The CDR3 coding sequence is TGTGCCAGCAGCCCCGACTTGAGCTCCTACAATGAGCAGTTCTTC.